This T cell receptor (beta chain) came from a study of blood T cell repertoires in COVID-19. Germline-derived CDR1 and CDR2 are MDHEN and SYDVKM. The CDR3 is 18 amino acids. V lost 5 bases, J lost 4 bases, and 23 bases lay in between. In the authors' workflow: Estimation of nucleated cell counts relied on the amplification of reference gene primers. TCRdb's copy holds only in-frame clones and misses some; the assay was immunoSEQ multiplex PCR. The V and J calls and the clone size are those of that table, but D and trimming were determined from the DNA. The table records roughly 150,000 clones, over 75% of them present only once.

This sequence originates from a man aged 80 or over with COVID-19, enrolled during active disease. The rearrangement links TRBV28 to TRBJ2-2, with TRBD1 as a possible D gene (8 bases). Sequencing used peripheral blood. The CDR3 here is CASSKLTGEGKGTGELFF. CDR3 DNA sequence: TGTGCCAGCAGTAAACTGACAGGGGAGGGGAAGGGCACCGGGGAGCTGTTTTTT.